The 7 T cell receptor beta chains presented below share a single source sample, sequenced in a study of cytomegalovirus exposure and HLA in healthy donors. PCR involved 60 Vbeta and 13 Jbeta primers. Measured with immunoSEQ multiplex PCR; TCRdb has only the in-frame clones, and not every one. Of 200,000 to 250,000 clones in the sample, around 89% are singletons; the top ten hold about 1%. The sample comprised PBMCs. These receptors all stem from a woman aged 18-29 years in good health and CMV-seronegative.

The chain couples TRBV21-1 to TRBJ2-3; the table assigns TRBD2, which was not confirmed against the DNA. TRBV21-1 is a known pseudogene. CDR3 length: 18 amino acids. The CDR3 DNA reads as TGTGCCAGCAGCAAAGCCCAGCCGGGACTAGCGGGGTGGGATACGCAGTATTTT. It translates to CASSKAQPGLAGWDTQYF.

The chain employs TRBV10-1 and TRBJ1-2, with D maybe TRBD1 (6 bases). Germline V CDR1 and CDR2: WNHNN, SYGVQD (reference sequence). V was cut by 8 bases and J by 7 bases, with 14 bases left in between. The CDR3 extends over 12 amino acids. CDR3 coding DNA: TGCGCCAGCCAAGGGGGTCTATCTGGCTACACCTTC. Translated: CASQGGLSGYTF.

The chain uses TRBV4-3 and TRBJ2-1; 13 nucleotides line up with TRBD2. The CDR3 has 17 residues. The J segment lost 3 bases and the V segment lost 4 bases, leaving 6 bases of the junction unmatched. Germline V gene sequence: CDR1 LGHNA, CDR2 YSLEER. The chain's CDR3 is CASSPILAGGLYNEQFF. DNA of the CDR3: TGCGCCAGCAGCCCGATACTAGCGGGGGGGCTCTACAATGAGCAGTTCTTC.

The chain couples TRBV6-6 to TRBJ1-2, with 8 positions matching TRBD1. The CDR3 loop spans 13 amino acids. Looked up from germline, CDR1 is MNHNY and CDR2 is SVGAGI (reference sequence). The V and J ends lost 5 bases and 12 bases, in that order; junction bases with no gene match: 11. The CDR3: CASSLDRERRNTF. For the CDR3, the DNA is TGTGCCAGCAGTCTGGACAGGGAGAGAAGGAACACCTTC.

The chain carries TRBV4-2 and TRBJ1-2; no clear D. Germline CDR1 and CDR2: LGHNA and YNFKEQ. The germline V and J ends were trimmed by 0 bases and 8 bases, with 13 bases remaining between them. The CDR3 has 14 residues. This CDR3 is CASSQDRSSWGYTF. The CDR3 DNA reads TGTGCCAGCAGCCAAGATCGGAGCTCCTGGGGCTACACCTTC.

The chain carries TRBV4-1 and TRBJ2-7, with 10 bases identical to TRBD2. V was pared by 1 base and J by 4 bases, with 10 bases of the junction left unmatched. This CDR3 has 17 residues. CDR1 is MGHRA and CDR2 is YSYEKL in the germline V gene. CDR3 amino acids: CASSQAGGAGGLYEQYF. In DNA form, the CDR3 reads TGCGCCAGCAGCCAAGCCGGGGGAGCGGGAGGGCTTTACGAGCAGTACTTC.

The rearrangement links TRBV9 to TRBJ2-1, with a tentative D call TRBD1 (10 bases). CDR1 is SGDLS and CDR2 is YYNGEE in the germline V gene. Between the trimmed V and J ends, which lost 7 bases and 3 bases, there was a span of 35 bases. The CDR3 is 21 residues long. The CDR3 region is CASPPLRDRGLAGVIYNEQFF. The CDR3 DNA reads TGTGCCAGCCCCCCTCTCCGGGACAGGGGATTAGCGGGAGTCATCTACAATGAGCAGTTCTTC.